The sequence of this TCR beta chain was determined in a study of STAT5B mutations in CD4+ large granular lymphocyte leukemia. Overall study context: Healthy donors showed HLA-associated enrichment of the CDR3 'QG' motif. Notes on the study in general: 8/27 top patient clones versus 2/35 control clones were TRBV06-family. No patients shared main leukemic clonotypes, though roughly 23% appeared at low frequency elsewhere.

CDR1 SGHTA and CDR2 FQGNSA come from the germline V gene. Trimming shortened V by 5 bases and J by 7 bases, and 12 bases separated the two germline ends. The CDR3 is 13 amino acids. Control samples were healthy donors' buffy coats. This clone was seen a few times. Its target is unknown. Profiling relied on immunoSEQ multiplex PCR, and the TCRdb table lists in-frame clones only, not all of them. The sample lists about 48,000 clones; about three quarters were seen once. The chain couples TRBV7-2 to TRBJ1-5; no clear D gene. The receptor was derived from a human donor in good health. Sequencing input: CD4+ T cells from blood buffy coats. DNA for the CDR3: TGTGCCAGCAGCGGAGATGGGGTCCAGCCCCAGCATTTT. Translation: CASSGDGVQPQHF. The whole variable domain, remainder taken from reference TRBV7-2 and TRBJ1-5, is GAGVSQSPSNKVTEKGKDVELRCDPISGHTALYWYRQSLGQGLEFLIYFQGNSAPDKSGLPSDRFSAERTGGSVSTLTIQRTQQEDSAVYLCASSGDGVQPQHFGDGTRLSIL.